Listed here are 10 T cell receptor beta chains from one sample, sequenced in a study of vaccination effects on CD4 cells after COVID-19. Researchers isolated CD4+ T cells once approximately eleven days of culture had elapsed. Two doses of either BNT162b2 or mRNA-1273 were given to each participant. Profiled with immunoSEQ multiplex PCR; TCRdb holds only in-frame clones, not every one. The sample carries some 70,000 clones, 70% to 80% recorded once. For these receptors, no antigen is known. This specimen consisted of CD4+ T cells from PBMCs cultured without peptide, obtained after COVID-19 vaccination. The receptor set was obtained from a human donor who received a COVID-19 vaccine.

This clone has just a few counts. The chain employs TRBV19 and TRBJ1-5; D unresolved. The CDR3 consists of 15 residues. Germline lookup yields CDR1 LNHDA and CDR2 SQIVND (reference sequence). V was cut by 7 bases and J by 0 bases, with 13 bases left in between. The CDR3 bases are TGTGCCAGTACCCAAGATGGTCCTAGCAATCAGCCCCAGCATTTT. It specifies CASTQDGPSNQPQHF. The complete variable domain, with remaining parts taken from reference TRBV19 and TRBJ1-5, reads DGGITQSPKYLFRKEGQNVTLSCEQNLNHDAMYWYRQDPGQGLRLIYYSQIVNDFQKGDIAEGYSVSREKKESFPLTVTSAQKNPTAFYLCASTQDGPSNQPQHFGDGTRLSIL.

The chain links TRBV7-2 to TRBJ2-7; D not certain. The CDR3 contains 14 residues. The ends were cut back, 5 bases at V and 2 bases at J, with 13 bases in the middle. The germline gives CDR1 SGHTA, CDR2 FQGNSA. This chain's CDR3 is CASSPRTVTYEQYV. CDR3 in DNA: TGTGCCAGCAGCCCCCGGACCGTTACCTACGAGCAGTACGTC.

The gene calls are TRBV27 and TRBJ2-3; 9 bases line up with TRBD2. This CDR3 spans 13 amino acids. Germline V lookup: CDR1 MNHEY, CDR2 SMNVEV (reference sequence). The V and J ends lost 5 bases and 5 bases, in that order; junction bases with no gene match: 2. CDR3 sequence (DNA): TGTGCCAGCAGTCAGACTAGCGGAGATACGCAGTATTTT. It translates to CASSQTSGDTQYF.

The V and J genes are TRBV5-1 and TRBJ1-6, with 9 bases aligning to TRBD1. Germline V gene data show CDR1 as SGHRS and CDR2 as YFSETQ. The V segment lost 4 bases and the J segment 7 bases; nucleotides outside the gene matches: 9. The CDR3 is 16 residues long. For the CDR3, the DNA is TGCGCCAGCAGCCGGGGGGGACAGGGTACAAATTCACCCCTCCACTTT. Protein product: CASSRGGQGTNSPLHF.

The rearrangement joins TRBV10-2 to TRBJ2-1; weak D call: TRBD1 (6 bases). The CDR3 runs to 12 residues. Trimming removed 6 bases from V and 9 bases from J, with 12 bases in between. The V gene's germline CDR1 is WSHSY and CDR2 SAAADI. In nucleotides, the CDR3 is TGCGCCAGCAGCAAACAGGGTGCTGAGCAGTTCTTC. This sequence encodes CASSKQGAEQFF.

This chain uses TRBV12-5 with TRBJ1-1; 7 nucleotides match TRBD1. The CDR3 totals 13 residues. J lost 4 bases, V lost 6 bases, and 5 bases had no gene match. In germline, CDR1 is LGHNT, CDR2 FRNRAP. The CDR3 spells CASGVQGTTEAFF. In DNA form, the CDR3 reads TGTGCTAGTGGCGTACAGGGGACCACTGAAGCTTTCTTT.

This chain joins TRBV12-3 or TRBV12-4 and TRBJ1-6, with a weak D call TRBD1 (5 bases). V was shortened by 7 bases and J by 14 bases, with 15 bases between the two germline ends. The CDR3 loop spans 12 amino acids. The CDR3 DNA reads TGTGCCAGCACCCCGAATCTCAGGGCCCTCCACTTT. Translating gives CASTPNLRALHF.

CDR3: CASSLVTSSPGGTQYF. The CDR3 DNA reads as TGCGCCAGCAGCTTGGTTACTAGCTCCCCCGGTGGGACCCAGTACTTC. V and J are TRBV5-1 and TRBJ2-5; TRBD2 might be the D (6 bases). Trimming left V 0 bases short and J 7 bases short, with 19 bases between. Germline V CDR1 and CDR2: SGHRS, YFSETQ. This CDR3 is 16 amino acids long.

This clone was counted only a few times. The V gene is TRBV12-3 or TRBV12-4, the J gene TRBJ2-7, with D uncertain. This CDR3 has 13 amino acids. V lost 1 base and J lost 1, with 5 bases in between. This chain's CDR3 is CASSLGGSYEQYV. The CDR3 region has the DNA TGTGCCAGCAGTTTAGGGGGTTCCTACGAGCAGTACGTC.

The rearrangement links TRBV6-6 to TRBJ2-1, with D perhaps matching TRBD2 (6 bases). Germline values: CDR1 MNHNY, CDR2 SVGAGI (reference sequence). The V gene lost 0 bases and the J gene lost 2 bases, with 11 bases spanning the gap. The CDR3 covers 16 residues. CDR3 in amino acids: CASSYSAREAYNEQFF. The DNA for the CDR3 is TGTGCCAGCAGTTACTCGGCCAGGGAGGCCTACAATGAGCAGTTCTTC.